This T cell receptor (beta chain) comes out of a study of T cell repertoires in cytomegalovirus infection. Study context: It was recently identified HLA-C-restricted and well-studied HLA-B-restricted CMV epitopes that the study used.

The CDR3 runs to 14 residues. V lost 5 bases to trimming and J lost 2 bases, with 12 bases between them. The germline V gene encodes CDR1 SGHVS and CDR2 FQNEAQ. TCRdb called the reads again in MiXCR, with one record for every CDR3 protein. The sample has under 200,000 distinct CDR3 sequences, about 22% seen once. In its sample, this clonotype was seen many times. Its antigen is unidentified. The rearrangement links TRBV7-8 to TRBJ1-2; no definite D call. Sequences were derived from CD8+ T cells from cultured PBMCs, sampled from culture after CMV antigen stimulation. The TCR was taken from a human donor in good health (CMV status not recorded). Some clones in this sample may be carry-over from other donors' samples. The CDR3 spells CASSPSTENYGYTF. For the CDR3, the DNA is TGTGCCAGCAGCCCATCGACCGAGAACTATGGCTACACCTTC.